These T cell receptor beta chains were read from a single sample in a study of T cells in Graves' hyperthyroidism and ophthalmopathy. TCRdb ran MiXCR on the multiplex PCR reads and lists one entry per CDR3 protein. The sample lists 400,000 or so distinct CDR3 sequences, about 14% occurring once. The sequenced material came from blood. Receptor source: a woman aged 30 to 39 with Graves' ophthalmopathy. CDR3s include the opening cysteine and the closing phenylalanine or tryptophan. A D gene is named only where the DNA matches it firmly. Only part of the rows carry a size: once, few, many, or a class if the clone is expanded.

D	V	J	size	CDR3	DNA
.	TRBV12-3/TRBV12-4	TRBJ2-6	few	CASAIMAGSGANVLTF	TGTGCCAGCGCAATAATGGCGGGCTCTGGGGCCAACGTCCTGACTTTC
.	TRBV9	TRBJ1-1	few	CASSVEGNEEAFF	TGTGCCAGCAGCGTAGAAGGGAATGAGGAAGCTTTCTTT
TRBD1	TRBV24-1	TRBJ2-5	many	CATSDLSGSPDRGGETQYF	TGTGCCACCAGTGATTTGAGTGGGTCCCCGGACAGGGGTGGAGAGACCCAGTACTTC
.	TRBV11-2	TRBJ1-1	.	CASSLVGGRRNTEAFF	TGTGCCAGCAGCTTAGTTGGGGGCAGGAGGAACACTGAAGCTTTCTTT
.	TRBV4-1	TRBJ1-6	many	CASSRDKGNSPLHF	TGCGCCAGCTCCCGGGACAAAGGGAATTCACCCCTCCACTTT
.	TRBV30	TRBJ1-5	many	CAWSRDLPGSNQPQHF	TGTGCCTGGAGTAGGGACCTCCCAGGAAGCAATCAGCCCCAGCATTTT
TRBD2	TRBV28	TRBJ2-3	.	CASSSGSGGSTDTQYF	TGTGCCAGCAGTTCTGGTAGCGGGGGGTCCACAGATACGCAGTATTTT
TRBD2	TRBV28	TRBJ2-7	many	CASSLASSGGNDEQYF	TGTGCCAGCAGTTTAGCCTCTAGCGGGGGGAATGACGAGCAGTACTTC
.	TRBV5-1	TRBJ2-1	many	CASSEGGKPYNEQFF	TGCGCCAGCAGTGAGGGGGGGAAACCCTACAATGAGCAGTTCTTC
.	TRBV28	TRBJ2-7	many	CASSLLGDTKGGEQYF	TGTGCCAGCAGTTTATTGGGGGACACTAAAGGGGGCGAGCAGTACTTC
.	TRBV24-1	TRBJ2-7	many	CATSDSWEQYF	TGTGCCACCAGCGACTCGTGGGAGCAGTACTTC
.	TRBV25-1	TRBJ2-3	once	CASSEPSGIGTDTQYF	TGTGCCAGCAGTGAACCCTCCGGGATAGGCACAGATACGCAGTATTTT
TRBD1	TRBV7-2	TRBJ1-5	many	CASSLSLTGSDQPQHF	TGTGCCAGCAGCTTATCCCTGACAGGGAGCGATCAGCCCCAGCATTTT
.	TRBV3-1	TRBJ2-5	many	CASSQGWRTQYF	TGTGCCAGCAGCCAAGGATGGAGGACCCAGTACTTC
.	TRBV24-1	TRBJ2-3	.	CATRDSGTDTQYF	TGTGCCACCAGGGACAGCGGCACAGATACGCAGTATTTT